Listed here are 5 T cell receptor beta chains from one sample, sequenced in a study of T-cell memory formation after mild COVID-19. TCRdb independently ran MiXCR on the 5' RACE reads; one entry per CDR3 protein. The sample consists of 410,000 or so distinct CDR3 sequences, 20% to 30% of them appearing once. Sequenced: PBMCs or a T cell subset sorted from them (not recorded which). All receptors derive from an adult woman who had mild COVID-19 (a few samples of this study predate the infection). Cell type and time point are not known.

This clonotype has only a few counts. The chain has TRBV7-2 and TRBJ1-1; TRBD1 aligns across 9 bases. This CDR3 has 17 amino acids. Trimming took 5 bases from V and 4 from J; bases not matched to a gene: 14. Per the germline V gene, CDR1 is SGHTA and CDR2 is FQGNSA. DNA for the CDR3: TGTGCCAGCAGCCCGGCCCCACAGGGGGCTCGCGGCACTGAAGCTTTCTTT. Its protein is CASSPAPQGARGTEAFF.

This chain joins TRBV24-1 and TRBJ2-1; TRBD1 might be the D (5 bases). The CDR3 is 18 residues long. Germline-derived CDR1 and CDR2 are KGHDR and SFDVKD. V lost 2 bases, J lost 5 bases, and 21 bases lay in between. The CDR3 bases are TGTGCCACCAGTGATTCTGGCCAGGGAAGGTCCCCTGACAATGAGCAGTTCTTC. Protein sequence: CATSDSGQGRSPDNEQFF.

The chain links TRBV6-6 to TRBJ2-7, with D possibly matching TRBD1 (5 bases). There are 13 residues in the CDR3. The ends were cut back, 1 base at V and 5 bases at J, with 9 bases in the middle. Per germline, CDR1 MNHNY and CDR2 SVGAGI (reference sequence). DNA for the CDR3: TGTGCCAGCAGTTACTTGGGGCCCCACGAGCAGTACTTC. This translates into CASSYLGPHEQYF.

The J gene is TRBJ2-3, the V gene TRBV6-5; D is possibly TRBD2 (7 bases). The V gene lost 0 bases and the J gene lost 6 bases, with 16 bases spanning the gap. Germline V gene sequence: CDR1 MNHEY, CDR2 SVGAGI. There are 16 residues in the CDR3. The CDR3 sequence is CASSYSSVGGRDTQYF. The CDR3 DNA is TGTGCCAGCAGTTACTCGAGTGTGGGGGGGCGCGATACGCAGTATTTT.

This clonotype was recorded a few times. The CDR3 bases are TGTGCCAGCACACGGACAGGGGGTTCCTACGAGCAGTACTTC. It yields the protein CASTRTGGSYEQYF. This chain connects TRBV27 to TRBJ2-7, with TRBD1 matching over 10 bases. The CDR3 is made up of 14 amino acids. The V gene end was trimmed by 7 bases and the J gene end by 1 base; junction bases not matched to a gene: 4. Germline V lookup: CDR1 MNHEY, CDR2 SMNVEV (reference sequence).